One sample yielded the 17 T cell receptor beta chains listed below, sequenced in a study of regulatory T cells in long-lasting Graves disease. As to time point: newly diagnosed GD, antithyroid drugs for less than 3 months. The TCR library was made from RNA that had been extracted from PBMCs in TRIzol. Researchers made TCR beta libraries by using iRepertoire HTBI primers and running Arm-PCR on CDR3 regions. MiXCR, applied by TCRdb to the multiplex PCR reads, yields one record per CDR3 protein. The sample includes about 540,000 distinct CDR3 sequences, roughly 14% of them seen just once. The sample was also reused in another study, on T cells in Graves' hyperthyroidism and ophthalmopathy.

The sample was peripheral blood mononuclear cells (PBMCs), taken at new diagnosis, from a patient treated with antithyroid drugs. These receptor sequences come from a young man with Graves disease.

This clonotype appeared many times. The chain uses TRBV12-3 or TRBV12-4 and TRBJ1-1; D gene unclear. Trimming left V 3 bases short and J 1 base short, with 12 bases between. The CDR3 consists of 15 residues. CDR3 bases: TGTGCCAGCAGTTTGGAATCGAGAGCGAACACTGAAGCTTTCTTT. It codes for CASSLESRANTEAFF.

CDR3: CASSLVTRSRGELFF. CDR3 bases: TGTGCCAGCAGCTTAGTTACCCGGTCGAGAGGGGAGCTGTTTTTT. The chain combines TRBV7-2 with TRBJ2-2; no definite D call. CDR3 size: 15 residues. The V end lost 1 base, the J end lost 8 bases, and 14 bases lay between the germline ends. CDR1 and CDR2 (germline): SGHTA, FQGNSA.

There are many counts of this clonotype. This chain connects TRBV7-2 to TRBJ2-1, with D unclear. Deletions cut 8 bases from V and 5 bases from J, with 16 bases between. Germline V gene sequence: CDR1 SGHTA, CDR2 FQGNSA. This CDR3 is built from 14 residues. Here the CDR3 DNA reads TGTGCCAGCGCGGCAAGGTTCGCCCACAATGAGCAGTTCTTC. The encoded protein is CASAARFAHNEQFF.

This clonotype has a count of ten or more. V and J are TRBV30 and TRBJ2-7; D is unresolved. With 7 bases removed from V and 0 bases from J, the gap between germline ends came to 10 bases. CDR3 length: 12 residues. Germline CDR1 is GTSNPN and CDR2 is SVGIG (reference sequence). CDR3 bases: TGTGCCTACTCCCGTCGCTCCTACGAGCAGTACTTC. Protein sequence: CAYSRRSYEQYF.

This clonotype has at least ten counts. The chain's CDR3 is CASSLGLRSRTSGEPGSYNEQFF. The CDR3 bases are TGTGCCAGCAGCTTAGGGTTAAGGAGTCGGACTAGCGGGGAACCCGGCTCCTACAATGAGCAGTTCTTC. The chain couples TRBV11-2 to TRBJ2-1; 12 positions match TRBD2. Trimming at V came to 1 base and at J to 0 bases, leaving 19 bases not matched to a gene. This CDR3 has 23 residues. Germline assignment: CDR1 SGHAT and CDR2 FQNNGV.

This clonotype occurred many times. The rearrangement joins TRBV28 to TRBJ2-7; no reliable D call. The V end lost 6 bases, the J end lost 2 bases, and 8 bases lay between the germline ends. The germline gives CDR1 MDHEN, CDR2 SYDVKM. The CDR3 has 12 residues. In DNA, the CDR3 is TGTGCCAGCAGCCGACACCCCTACGAGCAGTACTTC. Translated: CASSRHPYEQYF.

Ten or more counts support this clonotype. The chain combines TRBV27 with TRBJ2-5; 8 nucleotides agree with TRBD2. Germline lookup yields CDR1 MNHEY and CDR2 SMNVEV (reference sequence). The V and J ends lost 0 bases and 1 base, in that order; junction bases with no gene match: 4. CDR3 length: 16 residues. This CDR3 reads CASSLSAGGPQETQYF. The DNA for the CDR3 is TGTGCCAGCAGTTTATCTGCGGGAGGCCCCCAAGAGACCCAGTACTTC.

The chain employs TRBV29-1 and TRBJ2-7, with D perhaps matching TRBD1 or TRBD2 (6 bases each). Per germline, CDR1 SQVTM and CDR2 ANQGSEA. This CDR3 is built from 13 residues. Trimming removed 3 bases at V and 7 bases at J, with 16 bases between. The CDR3 region has the DNA TGCAGCGTTGATGGGCCGGGGGCCGGAGAGCAGTACTTC. This gives the protein CSVDGPGAGEQYF.

This clonotype has more than one count but fewer than ten. The chain employs TRBV5-6 and TRBJ1-4, with D possibly TRBD1 on 6 matching bases. Germline V gene sequence: CDR1 SGHDT, CDR2 YYEEEE. The CDR3 spans 14 residues. The germline V and J ends were trimmed by 5 bases and 4 bases, with 12 bases remaining between them. CDR3 in amino acids: CASSFGQRNEKLFF. The CDR3 DNA sequence: TGTGCCAGCAGTTTTGGACAGCGTAATGAAAAACTGTTTTTT. Supplemented by reference TRBV5-6 and TRBJ1-4, the full variable domain reads DAGVTQSPTHLIKTRGQQVTLRCSPKSGHDTVSWYQQALGQGPQFIFQYYEEEERQRGNFPDRFSGHQFPNYSSELNVNALLLGDSALYLCASSFGQRNEKLFFGSGTQLSVL.

V gene TRBV24-1 combines with J gene TRBJ2-1; D perhaps matches TRBD1 (6 bases). Trimming took 7 bases from V and 7 from J, leaving 16 bases between them. The CDR3 contains 14 residues. CDR1 is KGHDR and CDR2 is SFDVKD in the germline V gene. CDR3 sequence (DNA): TGTGCCACCAGGGGGGCAGGGAAATCTAATGAGCAGTTCTTC. Protein: CATRGAGKSNEQFF.

Note on this clonotype: Here the CDR3 omits its conserved ending phenylalanine or tryptophan, so a read error is the likely source. The chain recombines TRBV15 with TRBJ1-2; 10 nucleotides match TRBD1. Unmatched junction bases numbered 2, after V lost 3 bases and J lost 4 bases. This CDR3 contains 14 residues. Per the germline V gene, CDR1 is LNHNV and CDR2 is YYDKDF (reference sequence). The CDR3: CATSRGQGSYGYTL. The CDR3 DNA sequence: TGTGCCACCAGCAGGGGACAGGGGTCCTATGGCTACACCCTC.

The chain combines TRBV29-1 with TRBJ2-3, with a possible D match to TRBD1 (5 bases). The CDR3 has 15 residues. Germline loops: CDR1 SQVTM, CDR2 ANQGSEA. Trimming removed 4 bases from V and 0 bases from J, with 14 bases in between. The CDR3 here is CSVGDSPGSTDTQYF. CDR3 bases: TGCAGCGTTGGCGACAGCCCTGGAAGCACAGATACGCAGTATTTT.

This clonotype occurred many times. The chain links TRBV15 to TRBJ2-1; perhaps TRBD2 as D (6 bases). This CDR3 region has 14 residues. Germline V gene sequence: CDR1 LNHNV, CDR2 YYDKDF (reference sequence). Trimming stripped 1 base from V and 8 bases from J, with 12 bases between. This CDR3 reads CATSRAGDLHEQFF. CDR3 DNA sequence: TGTGCCACCAGCAGAGCGGGAGATCTTCATGAGCAGTTCTTC.

About this clonotype itself: This may arise from a read error, as a much more abundant clone is one base away. The rearrangement links TRBV12-3 or TRBV12-4 to TRBJ2-1, with 8 bases matching TRBD1. The J call may be faulty, since TRBJ2-5 better matches the DNA end. This CDR3 spans 16 amino acids. The CDR3 region is CASSLSRTGTRETQYF. CDR3 coding DNA: TGTGCCAGCAGTTTGTCCAGGACAGGGACCCGAGAGACCCAGTACTTC.

This clonotype was recorded at least ten times. The rearrangement uses TRBV28 and TRBJ1-5; D is perhaps TRBD1 (6 bases). Germline V gene lookup returns CDR1 MDHEN and CDR2 SYDVKM. Deletions cut 10 bases from V and 3 bases from J, with 16 bases between. CDR3 length equals 14 residues. Written as DNA, the CDR3 is TGTGCCACCAACAGGGCTCAGACCAATCAGCCCCAGCATTTT. Protein product: CATNRAQTNQPQHF.

The chain has TRBV12-3 or TRBV12-4 and TRBJ2-7; TRBD2 matches 14 bases. The CDR3 has 18 residues. Germline trimming cut 6 bases from V and 3 bases from J; bases unmatched to any gene: 13. DNA for the CDR3: TGTGCCAGCAGCTCCGGGACTAGCGGGAGTAAGGTGGTCTACGAGCAGTACTTC. Amino acids: CASSSGTSGSKVVYEQYF.

This clonotype was counted ten times or more. The J gene is TRBJ2-5, the V gene TRBV27; a weak D match, TRBD2 (6 bases). V dropped 2 bases and J dropped 1 base, with 11 bases sitting between them. Germline CDR1 MNHEY, CDR2 SMNVEV (reference sequence). CDR3 size: 15 residues. The CDR3 region is CASSLRAGTQETQYF. CDR3 coding DNA: TGTGCCAGCAGTTTACGGGCGGGAACCCAAGAGACCCAGTACTTC.